This T cell receptor (beta chain) was profiled in a study of radiation and T cells in renal cell carcinoma. As for time point: baseline pretreatment blood. Described treatment: 15 Gy SBRT to primary tumor, nephrectomy 4 weeks later. Germline CDR1 reads LGHNA; CDR2 reads YSLEER. The CDR3 spans 14 residues. Trimming left V 3 bases short and J 8 bases short, with 16 bases between. Clones were sequenced by immunoSEQ multiplex PCR, and TCRdb holds only the in-frame ones, with some missing. The table lists 20,000 to 25,000 clones, approximately 80% of them singletons, with 35% to 45% in the top ten. Broader study findings: Baseline intratumoral clonotype presence is unknown without pretreatment biopsies. From baseline, blood top tumor clonotypes peaked at 2 weeks post-radiation.

About this clone: What it binds is not known.

The source material was blood, sampled from a patient whose treatment included radiotherapy and nephrectomy. The clonotype originates from a man in his 60s with renal cell carcinoma. This sequence joins TRBV4-3 and TRBJ1-2; D is perhaps TRBD1 (5 bases). The CDR3 DNA reads TGCGCCAGCAGCCACGCCGGGGGAAGCCTAGGCTACACCTTC. Its translation is CASSHAGGSLGYTF.